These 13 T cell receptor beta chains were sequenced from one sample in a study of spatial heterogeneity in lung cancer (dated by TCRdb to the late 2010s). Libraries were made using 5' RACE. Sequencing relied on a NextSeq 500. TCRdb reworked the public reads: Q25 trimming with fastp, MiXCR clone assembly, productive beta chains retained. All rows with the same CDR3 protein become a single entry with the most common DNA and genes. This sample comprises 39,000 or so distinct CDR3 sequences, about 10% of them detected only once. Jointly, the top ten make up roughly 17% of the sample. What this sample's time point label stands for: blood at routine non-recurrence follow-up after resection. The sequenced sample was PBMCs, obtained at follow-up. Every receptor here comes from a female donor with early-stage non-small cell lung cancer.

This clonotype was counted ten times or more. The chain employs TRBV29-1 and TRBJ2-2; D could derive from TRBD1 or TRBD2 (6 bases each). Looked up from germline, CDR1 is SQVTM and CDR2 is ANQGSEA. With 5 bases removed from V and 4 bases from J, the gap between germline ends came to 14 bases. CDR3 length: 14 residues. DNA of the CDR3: TGCAGCGTTAAGACAGGACTAACCACCGGGGAGCTGTTTTTT. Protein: CSVKTGLTTGELFF.

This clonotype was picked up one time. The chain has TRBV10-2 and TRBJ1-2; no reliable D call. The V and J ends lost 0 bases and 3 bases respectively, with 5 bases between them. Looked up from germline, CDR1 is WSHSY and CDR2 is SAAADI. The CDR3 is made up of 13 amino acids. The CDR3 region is CASSESGDYGYTF. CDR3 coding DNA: TGCGCCAGCAGTGAGTCTGGGGACTATGGCTACACCTTC.

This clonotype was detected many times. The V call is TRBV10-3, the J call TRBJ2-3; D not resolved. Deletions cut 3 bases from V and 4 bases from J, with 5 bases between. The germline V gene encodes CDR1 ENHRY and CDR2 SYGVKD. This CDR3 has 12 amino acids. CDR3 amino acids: CAISESADTQYF. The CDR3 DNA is TGTGCCATCAGTGAAAGCGCAGATACGCAGTATTTT.

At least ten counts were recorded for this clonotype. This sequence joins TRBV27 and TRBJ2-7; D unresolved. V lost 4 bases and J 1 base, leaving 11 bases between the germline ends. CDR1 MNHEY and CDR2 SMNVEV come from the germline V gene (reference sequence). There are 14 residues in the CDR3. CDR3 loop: CASSSRSVSYEQYF. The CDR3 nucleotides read TGTGCCAGCAGTTCCCGGTCGGTGTCCTACGAGCAGTACTTC.

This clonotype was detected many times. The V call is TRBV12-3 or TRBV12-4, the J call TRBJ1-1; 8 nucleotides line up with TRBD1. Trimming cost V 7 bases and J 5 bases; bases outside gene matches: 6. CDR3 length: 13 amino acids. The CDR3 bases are TGTGCCAGCATCGCCACAGGGGGGACTGAAGCTTTCTTT. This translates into CASIATGGTEAFF.

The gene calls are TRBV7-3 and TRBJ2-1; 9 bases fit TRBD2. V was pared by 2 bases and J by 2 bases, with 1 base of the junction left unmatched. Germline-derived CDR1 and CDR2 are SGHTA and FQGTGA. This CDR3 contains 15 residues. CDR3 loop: CASSLAGGPYNEQFF. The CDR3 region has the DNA TGTGCCAGCAGCTTAGCGGGGGGGCCCTACAATGAGCAGTTCTTC.

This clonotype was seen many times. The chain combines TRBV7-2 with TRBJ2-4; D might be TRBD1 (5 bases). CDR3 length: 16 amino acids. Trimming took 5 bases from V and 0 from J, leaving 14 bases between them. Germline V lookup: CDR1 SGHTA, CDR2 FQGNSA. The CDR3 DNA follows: TGTGCCAGCAGCCCCACAGGAAACCGAGCCAAAAACATTCAGTACTTC. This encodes CASSPTGNRAKNIQYF.

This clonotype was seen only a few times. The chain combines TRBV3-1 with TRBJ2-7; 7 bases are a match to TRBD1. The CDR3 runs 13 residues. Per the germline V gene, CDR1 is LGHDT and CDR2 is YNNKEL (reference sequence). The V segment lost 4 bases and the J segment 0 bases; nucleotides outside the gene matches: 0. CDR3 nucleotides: TGTGCCAGCAGCCGACAGGGCTCCTACGAGCAGTACTTC. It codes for CASSRQGSYEQYF.

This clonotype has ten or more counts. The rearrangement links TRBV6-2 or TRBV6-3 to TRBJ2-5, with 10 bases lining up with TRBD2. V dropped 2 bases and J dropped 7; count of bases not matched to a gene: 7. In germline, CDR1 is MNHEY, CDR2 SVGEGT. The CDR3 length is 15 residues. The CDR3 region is CASSYPERGGLTQYF. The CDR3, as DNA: TGTGCCAGCAGTTACCCCGAGCGGGGGGGCTTGACCCAGTACTTC.

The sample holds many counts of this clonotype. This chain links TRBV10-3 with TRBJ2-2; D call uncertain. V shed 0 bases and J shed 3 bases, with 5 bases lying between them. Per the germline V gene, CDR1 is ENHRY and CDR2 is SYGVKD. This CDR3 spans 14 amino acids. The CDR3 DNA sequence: TGTGCCATCAGTGAGTCTTTCGACACCGGGGAGCTGTTTTTT. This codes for CAISESFDTGELFF.

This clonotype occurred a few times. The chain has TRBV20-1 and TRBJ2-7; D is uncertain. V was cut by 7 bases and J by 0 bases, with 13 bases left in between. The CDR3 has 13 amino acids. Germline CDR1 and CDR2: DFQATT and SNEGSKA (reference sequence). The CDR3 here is CSGRSLSSYEQYF. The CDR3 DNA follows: TGCAGTGGCAGGAGTCTGAGCTCCTACGAGCAGTACTTC.

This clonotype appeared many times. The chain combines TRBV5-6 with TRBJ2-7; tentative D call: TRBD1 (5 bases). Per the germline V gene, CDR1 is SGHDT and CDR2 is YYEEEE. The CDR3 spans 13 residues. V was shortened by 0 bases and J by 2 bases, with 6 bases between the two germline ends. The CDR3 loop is CASSLVRAYEQYF. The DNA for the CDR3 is TGTGCCAGCAGCTTGGTCAGGGCCTACGAGCAGTACTTC.

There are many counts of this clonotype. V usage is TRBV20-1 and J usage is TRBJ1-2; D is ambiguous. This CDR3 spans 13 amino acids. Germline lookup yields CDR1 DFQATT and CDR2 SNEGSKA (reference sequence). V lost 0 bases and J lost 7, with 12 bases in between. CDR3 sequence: CSARDPRRGGYTF. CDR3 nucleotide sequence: TGCAGTGCTAGAGATCCCCGCCGAGGTGGCTACACCTTC.